Only a few counts were recorded for the clone carrying this T cell receptor (beta chain). What it binds is unknown. Via MiXCR, TCRdb re-called the reads, giving one row per CDR3 protein. Among over 100,000 distinct CDR3 sequences listed, about 9.4% were seen once. The data belong to a study of T cell repertoires in cytomegalovirus infection. The wider study: Carrying CMV and the relevant HLA type showed in public TCR beta signatures.

In germline, CDR1 is SGHTA, CDR2 FQGNSA. Trimming took off 3 bases at V and 4 bases at J, with 13 bases between the two ends. There are 15 residues in the CDR3. Broader study findings: In two of eight donors, the top clonotype was HLA-C-restricted CMV-specific.

Source material: PBMCs, sequenced either directly or after in vitro stimulation (not recorded which). V is TRBV7-2 and J is TRBJ1-3; no definite D call. The source is a human donor in good health (CMV status not recorded). Some clones in this sample may be carry-over from other donors' samples. CDR3 protein: CASSFFFGPGNTIYF. CDR3 nucleotide sequence: TGTGCCAGCAGCTTTTTTTTCGGCCCCGGAAACACCATATATTTT.